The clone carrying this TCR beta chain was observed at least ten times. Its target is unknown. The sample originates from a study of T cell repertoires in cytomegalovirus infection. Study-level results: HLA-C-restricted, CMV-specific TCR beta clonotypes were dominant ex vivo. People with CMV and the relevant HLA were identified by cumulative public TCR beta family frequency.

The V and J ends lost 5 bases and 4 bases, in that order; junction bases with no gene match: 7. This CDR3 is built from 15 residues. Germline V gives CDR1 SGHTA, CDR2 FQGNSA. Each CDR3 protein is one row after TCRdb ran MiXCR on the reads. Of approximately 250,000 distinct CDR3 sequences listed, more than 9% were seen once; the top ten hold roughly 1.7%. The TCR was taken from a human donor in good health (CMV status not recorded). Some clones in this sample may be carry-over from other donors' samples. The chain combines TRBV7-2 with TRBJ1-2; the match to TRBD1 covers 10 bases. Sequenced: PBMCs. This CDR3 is CASSPRQGAGYGYTF. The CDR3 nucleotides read TGTGCCAGCAGCCCGCGACAGGGGGCGGGCTATGGCTACACCTTC. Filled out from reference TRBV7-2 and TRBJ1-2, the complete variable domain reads GAGVSQSPSNKVTEKGKDVELRCDPISGHTALYWYRQSLGQGLEFLIYFQGNSAPDKSGLPSDRFSAERTGGSVSTLTIQRTQQEDSAVYLCASSPRQGAGYGYTFGSGTRLTVV.